A single sample is the source of the 20 T cell receptor beta chains below, sequenced in a study of blood T cell repertoires in COVID-19. TCRdb keeps only in-frame clones here, not all; method: immunoSEQ multiplex PCR. The profile shows over 250,000 clones, around 90% of them singletons. Specimen: peripheral blood. These receptors were obtained from a man aged 50 or older with acute or convalescent COVID-19.

This chain connects TRBV7-2 to TRBJ2-1; 8 bases are a match to TRBD2. Trimming cost V 5 bases and J 8 bases; bases outside gene matches: 5. CDR1 is SGHTA, CDR2 FQGNSA, per germline. The CDR3 covers 13 residues. DNA for the CDR3: TGTGCCAGCAGCCCTAGCGGGTGGGATGAGCAGTTCTTC. Protein sequence: CASSPSGWDEQFF. Using reference TRBV7-2 and TRBJ2-1 for the parts outside the CDR3, the full variable domain is GAGVSQSPSNKVTEKGKDVELRCDPISGHTALYWYRQSLGQGLEFLIYFQGNSAPDKSGLPSDRFSAERTGGSVSTLTIQRTQQEDSAVYLCASSPSGWDEQFFGPGTRLTVL.

The chain links TRBV5-6 to TRBJ1-3, with D unresolved. The CDR3 contains 13 residues. V dropped 4 bases and J dropped 2 bases, with 7 bases sitting between them. Germline V gene data show CDR1 as SGHDT and CDR2 as YYEEEE. The CDR3 region has the DNA TGTGCCAGCAGCCGCGGGGCTGGAAACACCATATATTTT. It encodes CASSRGAGNTIYF.

The chain carries TRBV12-5 and TRBJ1-3; D call uncertain. CDR3 length equals 16 residues. V lost 0 bases, J lost 1 base, and 10 bases lay in between. Germline V lookup: CDR1 LGHNT, CDR2 FRNRAP. The CDR3 coding sequence is TGTGCTAGTGGTTTGGTTGCCGGAGGATCTGGAAACACCATATATTTT. It encodes CASGLVAGGSGNTIYF.

The chain links TRBV3-1 (or the pseudogene TRBV3-2) to TRBJ1-1; D might be TRBD1 (6 bases). This CDR3 contains 12 residues. V was clipped by 6 bases and J by 11 bases, with 16 bases between them. In germline, CDR1 is LGHDT, CDR2 YNNKEL (reference sequence). The CDR3: CASRSTGEAAFF. As DNA, the CDR3 is TGTGCCAGCAGGTCGACAGGCGAGGCGGCTTTCTTT.

The DNA for the CDR3 is TGTGCCAGCAGCTTAGGAGGACTCCAAGAGACCCAGTACTTC. Translation: CASSLGGLQETQYF. The V and J genes are TRBV7-3 and TRBJ2-5; D possibly corresponds to TRBD2 (5 bases). Trimming took off 2 bases at V and 1 base at J, with 8 bases between the two ends. The CDR3 length is 14 residues. Germline V lookup: CDR1 SGHTA, CDR2 FQGTGA.

The V call is TRBV7-9, the J call TRBJ2-7, with 7 bases identical to TRBD1. Per germline, CDR1 SEHNR and CDR2 FQNEAQ (reference sequence). The CDR3 covers 14 residues. This CDR3 reads CAGADREYSYEQYF. CDR3 nucleotide sequence: TGTGCAGGGGCCGACAGGGAATACTCCTACGAGCAGTACTTC.

The rearrangement joins TRBV20-1 to TRBJ2-3; D is unclear. From germline, CDR1 is DFQATT and CDR2 SNEGSKA (reference sequence). CDR3 size: 11 residues. V dropped 6 bases and J dropped 4 bases, with 8 bases sitting between them. The CDR3 is CSAVLADTQYF. CDR3 DNA sequence: TGCAGTGCCGTCCTAGCAGATACGCAGTATTTT.

In this sample, this clone turned up once. Germline is not matched at one junction end, which may reflect a read error. This chain uses TRBV6-1 with TRBJ1-4, with a possible D match to TRBD1 (6 bases). Germline V gene sequence: CDR1 MNHNS, CDR2 SASEGT. The CDR3 length is 15 residues. The CDR3 sequence is CASSKAGALNEKLFF. In DNA, the CDR3 is TGTGCCAGCAGTAAAGCGGGGGCCCTAAATGAAAAACTGTTTTTT.

The chain links TRBV7-3 to TRBJ2-2; D is perhaps TRBD1 (6 bases). The germline CDR1 and CDR2 sequences are SGHTA and FQGTGA. The ends were cut back, 5 bases at V and 0 bases at J, with 13 bases in the middle. This CDR3 is built from 16 residues. CDR3: CASSPTGTTNTGELFF. CDR3 nucleotides: TGTGCCAGCAGCCCGACCGGGACAACGAACACCGGGGAGCTGTTTTTT.

DNA for the CDR3: TGCAGCGGGGGCGTATCAGCTAACTATGGCTACACCTTC. Its protein is CSGGVSANYGYTF. V gene TRBV29-1 combines with J gene TRBJ1-2, with D maybe TRBD1 (5 bases). V lost 7 bases to trimming and J lost 0 bases, with 12 bases between them. The CDR3 sequence is 13 residues long. CDR1 is SQVTM and CDR2 is ANQGSEA in the germline V gene.

The rearrangement uses TRBV2 and TRBJ2-5, with a tentative D call TRBD1 (6 bases). The CDR3 runs to 14 residues. In germline, CDR1 is SNHLY, CDR2 FYNNEI. Trimming took 4 bases from V and 5 from J, leaving 14 bases between them. CDR3 in DNA: TGTGCCAGCAGTGGGGACACGGTTAGGGAGACCCAGTACTTC. It codes for CASSGDTVRETQYF.

The chain couples TRBV27 to TRBJ1-1; no definite D call. V shed 2 bases and J shed 5 bases, with 12 bases lying between them. CDR3 length: 14 amino acids. Germline V gene lookup returns CDR1 MNHEY and CDR2 SMNVEV (reference sequence). CDR3 DNA: TGTGCCAGCAGTTTAGAGGGTCTACGTACTGAAGCTTTCTTT. It translates to CASSLEGLRTEAFF.

This sequence joins TRBV5-4 and TRBJ1-6; D remains unclear. This CDR3 is 19 amino acids long. The germline CDR1 and CDR2 sequences are SGHNT and YYREEE (reference sequence). V dropped 4 bases and J dropped 0 bases, with 20 bases sitting between them. CDR3 amino acids: CASSPLGAARGSYNSPLHF. The CDR3 bases are TGTGCCAGCAGCCCCCTCGGAGCGGCTCGGGGCTCCTATAATTCACCCCTCCACTTT.

The chain is built from TRBV19 and TRBJ1-4; D perhaps matches TRBD1 (5 bases). The CDR3 runs 15 residues. Germline V lookup: CDR1 LNHDA, CDR2 SQIVND (reference sequence). V lost 7 bases to trimming and J lost 8 bases, with 20 bases between them. CDR3 in amino acids: CASTPGGERREKLFF. CDR3 in DNA: TGTGCCAGTACCCCTGGGGGGGAACGACGGGAAAAACTGTTTTTT.

This clone was recorded only once. The CDR3 region is CASTETGRQFF. The CDR3 DNA sequence: TGTGCCAGCACCGAGACAGGGAGGCAGTTCTTC. The chain has TRBV6-5 and TRBJ2-1; TRBD1 matches at 7 bases. CDR1 is MNHEY and CDR2 is SVGAGI in the germline V gene. J gave up 12 bases and V 7 bases, and 6 bases lay outside the gene matches. This CDR3 is 11 amino acids long.

This clone was seen just once. The chain joins TRBV5-1 to TRBJ2-7, with 10 bases identical to TRBD1. The length of the CDR3 is 15 residues. Germline V CDR1 and CDR2: SGHRS, YFSETQ. Trimming took 4 bases from V and 3 from J; bases not matched to a gene: 7. This chain's CDR3 is CASSTARTGGYEQYF. In DNA, the CDR3 is TGCGCCAGCAGCACCGCTCGGACAGGGGGCTACGAGCAGTACTTC.

The rearrangement uses TRBV19 and TRBJ1-1; D is unresolved. The germline V gene encodes CDR1 LNHDA and CDR2 SQIVND (reference sequence). CDR3 length: 13 residues. V shed 6 bases and J shed 4 bases, with 12 bases lying between them. Here the CDR3 reads CASSREPGTEAFF. The CDR3 nucleotides are TGTGCCAGTAGCCGGGAGCCTGGCACTGAAGCTTTCTTT. The full variable domain, completed using reference TRBV19 and TRBJ1-1, is DGGITQSPKYLFRKEGQNVTLSCEQNLNHDAMYWYRQDPGQGLRLIYYSQIVNDFQKGDIAEGYSVSREKKESFPLTVTSAQKNPTAFYLCASSREPGTEAFFGQGTRLTVV.

J is TRBJ1-2 and V is TRBV11-2, with 8 bases identical to TRBD1. Germline CDR1 and CDR2: SGHAT and FQNNGV. The CDR3 is 14 residues long. V shed 6 bases and J 3 bases; nucleotides not matched to a gene: 6. DNA of the CDR3: TGTGCCAGCAGTGCCGGACAGGGCCACTATGGCTACACCTTC. Amino acid sequence: CASSAGQGHYGYTF.

The V call is TRBV2, the J call TRBJ2-3; a possible D gene is TRBD2 (5 bases). Germline CDR1 and CDR2: SNHLY and FYNNEI. The V and J ends lost 3 bases and 0 bases respectively, with 10 bases between them. This CDR3 is built from 15 residues. CDR3 loop: CASSEGSSSTDTQYF. In DNA, the CDR3 is TGTGCCAGCAGTGAGGGGAGTTCTAGCACAGATACGCAGTATTTT.

V is TRBV24-1 and J is TRBJ2-7; the match to TRBD2 covers 13 bases. V dropped 4 bases and J dropped 3; count of bases not matched to a gene: 5. Germline values: CDR1 KGHDR, CDR2 SFDVKD. This CDR3 comprises 16 residues. CDR3 coding DNA: TGTGCCACCAGTGACTATGGACTAGCGGGGGTCTACGAGCAGTACTTC. This translates into CATSDYGLAGVYEQYF.